Detailed here is one T cell receptor beta chain. What it binds is unknown. Within the sample, other DNA sequences also encode this same CDR3. CDR1 and CDR2 from the germline V gene are MNHNS and SASEGT. Trimming removed 4 bases from V and 6 bases from J; junction bases left unmatched: 4. The CDR3 extends over 14 amino acids. These data come from a study of cytomegalovirus exposure and HLA in healthy donors. Study-wide results and caveats: Per a later analysis, 15,000 to 20,000 TCR beta sequences showed association with HLA alleles at 0.05 false discovery rate. An Asian-associated ancestry cluster reportedly showed fewer N-insertions than the approximately 620-donor mean in a later analysis. A cluster of highly shared sequence variants was likely a sequencing artifact.

PCR primers comprised 60 Vbeta and 13 Jbeta primers. As processed by the authors: Roughly 73 million unique TCR beta chains, 9.5 million to 11 million of them shared, were counted by a later analysis. Repertoires were generated with immunoSEQ multiplex PCR, while TCRdb's copy carries only in-frame clones and drops some. V and J calls plus clone size are reproduced from that table; the DNA served to infer D and trimming. The sample lists about 98,000 clones, roughly 80% occurring once. This TCR derives from a man aged 35 to 55 in good health and CMV-seronegative. The V call is TRBV6-1, the J call TRBJ2-7; 12 positions match TRBD1. What was sequenced was PBMCs. The CDR3 bases are TGTGCCAGCAGTGCTTGGGACAGGGGGCCCGAGCAGTACTTC. Translating gives CASSAWDRGPEQYF.